This T cell receptor (beta chain) originates from a study of blood T cell repertoires in COVID-19. Overall study context: Samples came from the United States, Italy and Spain, spanning acute and convalescent COVID-19.

It was during active infection that Seattle patients were enrolled and then longitudinally followed. In the original workflow: Estimation of nucleated cell counts relied on the amplification of reference gene primers. Sequencing was performed with immunoSEQ multiplex PCR; in TCRdb, only in-frame clones are kept and a portion is missing. The V and J calls and clone size come from that table; D and trimming were worked out from the DNA. The repertoire holds about 240,000 clones, with more than 75% as singletons. The CDR3 runs 15 residues. The ends were cut back, 2 bases at V and 1 base at J, with 11 bases in the middle. The germline V gene has CDR1 SEHNR and CDR2 FQNEAQ (reference sequence).

The TCR was taken from a woman aged 80 or older with COVID-19, enrolled during active disease. Sequenced sample: peripheral blood. This chain connects TRBV7-9 to TRBJ1-1; unclear D gene. The CDR3 spells CASSLLGGKNTEAFF. The CDR3 region has the DNA TGTGCCAGCAGCTTATTAGGCGGAAAGAACACTGAAGCTTTCTTT.